This T cell receptor (beta chain) was sequenced for a study of Graves' ophthalmopathy and Graves' hyperthyroidism. Germline CDR1 and CDR2: ENHRY and SYGVKD. The germline V and J ends were trimmed by 2 bases and 3 bases, with 10 bases remaining between them. The length of the CDR3 is 14 residues. This clonotype was seen ten or more times. Its antigen remains unknown. Using RNA transcripts, the TCR beta CDR3 regions were amplified. RT-PCR was first run with HTBI primers, then multiplex PCR in a second round. MiXCR was run by TCRdb on the multiplex PCR reads, yielding one entry per CDR3 protein. The repertoire holds 580,000 or so distinct CDR3 sequences, 39% seen once, with over 3.5% in the top ten. Whole-study findings and limits: Blood also held most thyroid clonotypes expanded above 0.001 frequency.

Aged 18 to 65, hyperthyroidism patients had been newly diagnosed, with under 2 months' duration. Certain patients, namely those with other autoimmune diseases, uncontrolled infections, pregnancy or lactation, were excluded. The chain employs TRBV10-3 and TRBJ1-1; maybe TRBD1 (6 bases). The TCR was taken from an adult man with Graves' hyperthyroidism. The sequencing sample was made of peripheral blood or thyroid tissue (not recorded which). CDR3 residues: CAISEGRGDTEAFF. CDR3 nucleotide sequence: TGTGCCATCAGTGAGGGGAGGGGGGACACTGAAGCTTTCTTT.